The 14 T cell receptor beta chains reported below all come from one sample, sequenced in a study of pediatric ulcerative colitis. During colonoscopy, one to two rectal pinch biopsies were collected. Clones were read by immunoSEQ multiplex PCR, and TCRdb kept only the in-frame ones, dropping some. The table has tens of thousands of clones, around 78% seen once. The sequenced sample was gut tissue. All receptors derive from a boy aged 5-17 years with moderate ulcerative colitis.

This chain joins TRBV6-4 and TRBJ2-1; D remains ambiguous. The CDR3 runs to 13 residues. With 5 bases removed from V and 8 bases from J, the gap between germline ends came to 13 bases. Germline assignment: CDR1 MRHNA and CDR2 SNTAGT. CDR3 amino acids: CASSRTPSDEQFF. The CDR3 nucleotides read TGTGCCAGCAGTCGCACACCGAGCGATGAGCAGTTCTTC.

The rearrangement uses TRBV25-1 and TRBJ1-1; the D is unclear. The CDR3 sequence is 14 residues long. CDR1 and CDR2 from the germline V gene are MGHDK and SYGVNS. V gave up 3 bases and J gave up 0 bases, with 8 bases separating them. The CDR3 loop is CASSDRLLNTEAFF. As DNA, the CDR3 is TGTGCCAGCAGTGATAGATTACTGAACACTGAAGCTTTCTTT.

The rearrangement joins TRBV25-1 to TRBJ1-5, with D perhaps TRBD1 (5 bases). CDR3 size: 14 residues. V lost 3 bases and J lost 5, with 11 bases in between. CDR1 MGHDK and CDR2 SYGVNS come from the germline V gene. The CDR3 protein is CASSDSGGYQPQHF. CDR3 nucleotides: TGTGCCAGCAGTGATAGTGGGGGATATCAGCCCCAGCATTTT.

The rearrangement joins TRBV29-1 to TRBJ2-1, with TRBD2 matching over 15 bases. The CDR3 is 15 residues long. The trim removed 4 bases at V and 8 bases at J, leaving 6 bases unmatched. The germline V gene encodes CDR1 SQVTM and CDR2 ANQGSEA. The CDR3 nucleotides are TGCAGCGTTGTCAGGACTAGCGGGGGGGCCGATGAGCAGTTCTTC. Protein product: CSVVRTSGGADEQFF.

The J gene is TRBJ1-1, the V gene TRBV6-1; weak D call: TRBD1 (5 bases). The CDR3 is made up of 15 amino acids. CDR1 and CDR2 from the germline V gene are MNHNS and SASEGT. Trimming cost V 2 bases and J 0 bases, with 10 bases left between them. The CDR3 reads CASSELWGMNTEAFF. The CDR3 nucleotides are TGTGCCAGCAGTGAATTATGGGGCATGAACACTGAAGCTTTCTTT.

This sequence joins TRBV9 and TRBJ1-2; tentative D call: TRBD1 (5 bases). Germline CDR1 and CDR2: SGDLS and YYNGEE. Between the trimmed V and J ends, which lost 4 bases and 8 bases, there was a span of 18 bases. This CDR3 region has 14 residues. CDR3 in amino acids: CASSQMAGTRGYTF. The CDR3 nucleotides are TGTGCCAGCAGCCAAATGGCAGGGACTAGAGGCTACACCTTC.

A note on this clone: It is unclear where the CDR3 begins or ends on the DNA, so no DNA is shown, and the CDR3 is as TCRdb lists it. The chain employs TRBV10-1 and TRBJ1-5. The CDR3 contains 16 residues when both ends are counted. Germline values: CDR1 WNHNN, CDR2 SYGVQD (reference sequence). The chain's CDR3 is CASILGEGGSNQPQHF.

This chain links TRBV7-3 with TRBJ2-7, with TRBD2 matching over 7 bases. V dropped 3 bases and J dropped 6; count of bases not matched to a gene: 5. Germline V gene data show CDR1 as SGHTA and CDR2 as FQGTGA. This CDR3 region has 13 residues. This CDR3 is CASSLTSFGEQYF. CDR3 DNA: TGTGCCAGCAGCTTGACTAGCTTTGGCGAGCAGTACTTC.

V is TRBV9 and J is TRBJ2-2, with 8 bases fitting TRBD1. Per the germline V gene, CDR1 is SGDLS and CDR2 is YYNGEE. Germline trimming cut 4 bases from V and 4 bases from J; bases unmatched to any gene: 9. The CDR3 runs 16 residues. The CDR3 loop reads CASSSQGASGTGELFF. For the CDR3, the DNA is TGTGCCAGCAGCTCGCAGGGGGCGAGTGGCACCGGGGAGCTGTTTTTT.

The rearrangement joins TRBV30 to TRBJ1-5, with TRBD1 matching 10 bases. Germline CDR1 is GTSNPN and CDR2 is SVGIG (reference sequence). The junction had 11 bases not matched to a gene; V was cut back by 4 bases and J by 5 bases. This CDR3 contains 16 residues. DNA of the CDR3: TGTGCCTGGAAGAAGAAGGGACAGGGGACAGATCAGCCCCAGCATTTT. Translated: CAWKKKGQGTDQPQHF.

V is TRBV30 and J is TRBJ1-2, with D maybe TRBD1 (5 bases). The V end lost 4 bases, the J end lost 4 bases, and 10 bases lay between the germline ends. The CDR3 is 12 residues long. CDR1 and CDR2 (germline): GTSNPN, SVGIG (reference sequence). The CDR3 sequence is CAWKRQTYGYTF. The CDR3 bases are TGTGCCTGGAAGCGACAGACCTATGGCTACACCTTC.

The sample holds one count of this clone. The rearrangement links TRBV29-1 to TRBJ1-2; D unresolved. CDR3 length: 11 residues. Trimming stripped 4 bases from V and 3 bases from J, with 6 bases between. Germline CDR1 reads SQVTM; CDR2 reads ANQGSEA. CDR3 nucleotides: TGCAGCGTTGTACAGTACTATGGCTACACCTTC. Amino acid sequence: CSVVQYYGYTF.

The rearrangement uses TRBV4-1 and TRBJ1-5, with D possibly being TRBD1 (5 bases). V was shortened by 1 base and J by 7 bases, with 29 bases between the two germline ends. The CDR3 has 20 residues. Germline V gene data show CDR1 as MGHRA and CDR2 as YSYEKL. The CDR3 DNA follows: TGCGCCAGCAGCCAAGCAGGGTTTGGCCAGGGTTTATCTCCAGGGCAGCCCCAGCATTTT. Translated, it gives CASSQAGFGQGLSPGQPQHF.

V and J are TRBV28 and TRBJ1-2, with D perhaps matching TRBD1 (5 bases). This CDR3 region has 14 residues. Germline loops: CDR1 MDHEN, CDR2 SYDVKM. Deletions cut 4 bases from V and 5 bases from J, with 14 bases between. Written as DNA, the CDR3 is TGTGCCAGCAGTTCCGGGACGGTGATTTATGGCTACACCTTC. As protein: CASSSGTVIYGYTF.